These T cell receptor beta chains were read from a single sample in a study of blood T cell repertoires in COVID-19. Sequencing was performed with immunoSEQ multiplex PCR; in TCRdb, only in-frame clones are kept and a portion is missing. The sample yields some 230,000 clones, 80% to 90% seen once. Sequenced: peripheral blood. The receptors stem from a man aged 30-40 years who had recovered from COVID-19. CDR3s include the opening cysteine and the closing phenylalanine or tryptophan. The D gene is left open where the match is weak. The listing skips clone size in some rows; elsewhere it reads once, few, many or a size class.

D,length,size,J,V,CDR3,DNA
-,16,-,TRBJ1-6,TRBV5-6,CASSLGQGGYNSPLHF,TGTGCCAGCAGCTTGGGGCAGGGCGGCTATAATTCACCCCTCCACTTT
-,14,-,TRBJ2-7,TRBV13,CASSTYRVSYEQYF,TGTGCCAGCAGCACGTACAGGGTATCCTACGAGCAGTACTTC
-,14,-,TRBJ2-3,TRBV5-1,CASRLTGSADTQYF,TGCGCCAGCAGACTAACAGGGTCCGCAGATACGCAGTATTTT
TRBD2,15,-,TRBJ2-7,TRBV27,CASSPRLAGYYEQYF,TGTGCCAGCAGCCCGAGGCTAGCGGGGTACTACGAGCAGTACTTC
-,14,-,TRBJ1-2,TRBV5-4,CASSLEIGQAVGGF,TGTGCCAGCAGCTTGGAAATCGGACAAGCTGTGGGGGGCTTC
-,14,-,TRBJ1-2,TRBV6-1,CASSERGSSYGYTF,TGTGCCAGCAGTGAAAGGGGCAGTTCCTATGGCTACACCTTC
-,13,once,TRBJ2-3,TRBV5-1,CASTRGGADTQYF,TGCGCCAGCACCAGAGGGGGTGCAGATACGCAGTATTTT
TRBD1,13,-,TRBJ1-1,TRBV2,CASRTDRDFEAFF,TGTGCCAGCAGGACGGACAGGGACTTTGAAGCTTTCTTT
-,13,-,TRBJ2-7,TRBV6-5,CASRGGQGGRQYF,TGTGCCAGCAGGGGCGGACAGGGCGGGAGGCAGTACTTC
-,14,-,TRBJ1-2,TRBV6-2/TRBV6-3,CASSYPPGQGGYTF,TGTGCCAGCAGTTACCCCCCAGGGCAAGGAGGCTACACCTTC
-,15,-,TRBJ2-3,TRBV7-9,CASSFRDSAPDTQYF,TGTGCCAGCAGCTTCCGGGACTCTGCCCCAGATACGCAGTATTTT
-,14,-,TRBJ1-5,TRBV27,CASSPGLFNQPQHF,TGTGCCAGCAGTCCGGGACTTTTCAATCAGCCCCAGCATTTT
TRBD1,13,-,TRBJ2-3,TRBV5-5,CASTRTGTDTQYF,TGTGCCAGCACCCGGACAGGGACAGATACGCAGTATTTT
-,9,few,TRBJ2-5,TRBV5-3,CAREETQYF,TGTGCGAGGGAAGAGACCCAGTACTTC
-,17,-,TRBJ2-5,TRBV4-1,CASSQEGGGGLQETQYF,TGCGCCAGCAGCCAAGAAGGAGGCGGAGGGCTCCAAGAGACCCAGTACTTC
TRBD1,14,-,TRBJ1-1,TRBV11-2,CASRFDRGNTEAFF,TGTGCCAGCAGATTCGACAGGGGGAACACTGAAGCTTTCTTT
-,14,-,TRBJ2-7,TRBV19,CASRREGEAYEQYF,TGTGCCAGCCGGCGGGAAGGGGAGGCCTACGAGCAGTACTTC
TRBD1,17,-,TRBJ2-2,TRBV25-1,CASSAATGGHYTGELFF,TGTGCCAGCAGTGCGGCGACAGGGGGGCATTACACCGGGGAGCTGTTTTTT
TRBD2,14,-,TRBJ2-3,TRBV18,CASSPGGYTDTQYF,TGTGCCAGCTCACCGGGGGGGTACACAGATACGCAGTATTTT
-,15,-,TRBJ1-5,TRBV16,CASSQSGPGYQPQHF,TGTGCCAGCAGCCAAAGTGGCCCAGGGTATCAGCCCCAGCATTTT
-,13,-,TRBJ1-1,TRBV10-1,CASSESSGTEAFF,TGCGCCAGCAGTGAGTCGTCAGGCACTGAAGCTTTCTTT
-,12,-,TRBJ2-3,TRBV7-2,CASSWKGDTQYF,TGTGCCAGCAGCTGGAAGGGGGATACGCAGTATTTT
TRBD1,15,-,TRBJ1-2,TRBV4-1,CASGEPQGGNYGYTF,TGCGCCAGCGGCGAGCCCCAGGGGGGAAACTATGGCTACACCTTC
-,14,-,TRBJ1-1,TRBV7-6,CASSFTDSLIAAFF,TGTGCCAGCAGCTTCACGGACAGCCTAATTGCGGCTTTCTTT
-,11,-,TRBJ1-2,TRBV12-3/TRBV12-4,CASCLGSDHTF,TGTGCCAGCTGCCTCGGGTCAGACCACACCTTC
-,13,-,TRBJ2-7,TRBV27,CASSLSPAYEQYF,TGTGCCAGCAGCCTAAGTCCGGCCTACGAGCAGTACTTC
-,14,-,TRBJ1-5,TRBV3-1/TRBV3-2,CASSQERRNQPQHF,TGTGCCAGCAGCCAAGAGCGGCGGAATCAGCCCCAGCATTTT
-,15,few,TRBJ1-4,TRBV6-2/TRBV6-3,CASSYPRLSNEKLFF,TGTGCCAGCAGTTACCCCAGGCTATCTAATGAAAAACTGTTTTTT
-,13,once,TRBJ1-5,TRBV11-2,CASSLDRRGPQHF,TGTGCCAGCAGCTTAGATCGGAGGGGGCCCCAGCATTTT
-,13,few,TRBJ1-1,TRBV11-2,CASSPSSNTEAFF,TGTGCCAGCAGCCCCTCCTCTAACACTGAAGCTTTCTTT
-,18,-,TRBJ1-4,TRBV7-8,CASSLDLGGIATNEKLFF,TGTGCCAGCAGCTTAGATCTCGGGGGAATTGCAACTAATGAAAAACTGTTTTTT
TRBD1,14,-,TRBJ2-7,TRBV5-1,CASSPWTGTYEQYF,TGCGCCAGCAGCCCTTGGACAGGGACCTACGAGCAGTACTTC
-,14,-,TRBJ2-2,TRBV10-1,CASSTGQKTGELFF,TGCGCCAGCAGCACAGGACAGAAAACCGGGGAGCTGTTTTTT
-,14,-,TRBJ1-1,TRBV6-4,CASRTSWEGTEAFF,TGTGCCAGCAGGACCTCATGGGAGGGGACTGAAGCTTTCTTT
-,15,many,TRBJ2-1,TRBV3-1/TRBV3-2,CASSPSRTDNNEQFF,TGTGCCAGCAGCCCCTCCCGGACAGACAACAATGAGCAGTTCTTC
TRBD1,13,-,TRBJ2-1,TRBV5-4,CASSHGTGNEQFF,TGTGCCAGCAGCCACGGGACAGGGAATGAGCAGTTCTTC
-,13,-,TRBJ2-5,TRBV3-1/TRBV3-2,CASRQGLWETQYF,TGTGCCAGCAGACAGGGTCTTTGGGAGACCCAGTACTTC
-,18,-,TRBJ2-3,TRBV21-1,CASSQWTSGGRGTDTQYF,TGTGCCAGCAGCCAATGGACTAGCGGGGGTCGGGGCACAGATACGCAGTATTTT
TRBD1,15,-,TRBJ2-1,TRBV29-1,CSVRIPGTGANEQFF,TGCAGCGTCCGCATCCCCGGGACAGGGGCTAATGAGCAGTTCTTC
-,15,-,TRBJ1-2,TRBV19,CASSPQDGPNYGYTF,TGTGCCAGTAGTCCACAGGACGGCCCAAACTATGGCTACACCTTC
TRBD2,15,-,TRBJ2-5,TRBV11-3,CASSLGTSGQETQYF,TGTGCCAGCAGCCTCGGGACTAGCGGACAAGAGACCCAGTACTTC
TRBD1,15,-,TRBJ1-1,TRBV6-5,CASSYANRGNTEAFF,TGTGCCAGCAGTTACGCCAACAGGGGTAACACTGAAGCTTTCTTT
-,13,-,TRBJ1-2,TRBV5-1,CASSPGPHHGYTF,TGCGCCAGCAGCCCAGGCCCCCACCATGGCTACACCTTC